A single sample gave rise to the 9 T cell receptor beta chains below, sequenced in a study of shared clonotypes between healthy human individuals (TCRdb year 2020). For the CD8 naive samples, CD45RO-negative cells were positively selected for CCR7, yielding a CD45RA+CCR7+ population from which TemRA cells were excluded. The protocol used for the library was the immunoSEQ multiplex PCR assay. The clones in this table, taken by TCRdb from immuneACCESS, are in-frame only. Not every clone is retained; where verified, under half of the shortfall comes from an unresolved V gene, and the cause of the rest is unknown. The sample profile shows around 1.9 million clones; 93% of them were found once. About 1.7% of the sample is in the top ten clones. The sample consisted of naive CD8+ T cells from PBMCs. The intended sense of this specimen's cell subset or site label: CD45RA+CCR7+. The source is a man younger than 35 in good health. Some clones in this sample may be carry-over from other donors' samples.

The chain links TRBV7-8 to TRBJ2-3; 7 bases line up with TRBD1. Germline CDR1 reads SGHVS; CDR2 reads FQNEAQ. V dropped 1 base and J dropped 11; count of bases not matched to a gene: 15. CDR3 length equals 16 residues. The CDR3 loop reads CASSLDSDRWHNVQYF. The CDR3 nucleotides read TGTGCCAGCAGCTTAGACTCGGACAGGTGGCACAATGTGCAGTATTTT.

The genes are TRBV27 and TRBJ2-7; D is perhaps TRBD2 (6 bases). V lost 6 bases and J lost 6, with 15 bases in between. Germline-derived CDR1 and CDR2 are MNHEY and SMNVEV (reference sequence). This CDR3 comprises 13 residues. The CDR3 loop is CASRIGGVREQYF. The CDR3 coding sequence is TGTGCCAGCAGAATAGGAGGGGTTCGCGAGCAGTACTTC.

The chain has TRBV30 and TRBJ1-2, with D possibly TRBD1 on 6 matching bases. The CDR3 is 11 residues long. V shed 3 bases and J shed 6 bases, with 8 bases lying between them. Germline V CDR1 and CDR2: GTSNPN, SVGIG (reference sequence). The CDR3 region has the DNA TGTGCCTGGAGAGGGGGGGATGGCTACACCTTC. As protein: CAWRGGDGYTF.

This clone was seen only once. This sample includes further DNA sequences coding for the same CDR3. The chain joins TRBV6-6 to TRBJ2-7, with 7 bases lining up with TRBD2. Germline assignment: CDR1 MNHNY and CDR2 SVGAGI (reference sequence). The CDR3 is 11 amino acids. J lost 6 bases, V lost 7 bases, and 3 bases had no gene match. CDR3 DNA: TGTGCCAGCACTCCGGGAGGCGAGCAGTACTTC. Protein product: CASTPGGEQYF.

As concerns this clone: Different DNA sequences within this sample yield the same CDR3. This sequence joins TRBV30 and TRBJ1-5; D not resolved. Trimming removed 0 bases at V and 4 bases at J, with 10 bases between. The CDR3 is 14 residues long. Germline CDR1 reads GTSNPN; CDR2 reads SVGIG (reference sequence). CDR3 nucleotides: TGTGCCTGGAGTGTCGGGCTGCTAAATCAGCCCCAGCATTTT. This sequence encodes CAWSVGLLNQPQHF.

The chain joins TRBV7-2 to TRBJ2-3; no firm D call. V lost 1 base to trimming and J lost 3 bases, with 20 bases between them. This CDR3 region has 18 residues. Germline V gene data show CDR1 as SGHTA and CDR2 as FQGNSA. CDR3 coding DNA: TGTGCCAGCAGCTTAGTCGGACGCACTGACTTTTTGACAGATACGCAGTATTTT. Protein product: CASSLVGRTDFLTDTQYF.

The CDR3 sequence is CASSPSANRGRVYGYTF. The CDR3 DNA sequence: TGTGCCAGCAGCCCATCGGCTAACAGGGGGCGCGTCTATGGCTACACCTTC. The chain is built from TRBV27 and TRBJ1-2; 9 nucleotides match TRBD1. The CDR3 spans 17 residues. V shed 6 bases and J 4 bases; nucleotides not matched to a gene: 15. The germline CDR1 and CDR2 sequences are MNHEY and SMNVEV (reference sequence).

This clone has only one observation. CDR3 nucleotide sequence: TGTGCCAGCATTGGTCCATCCATGAACACTGAAGCTTTCTTT. Translated: CASIGPSMNTEAFF. The rearrangement joins TRBV6-5 to TRBJ1-1; no definite D call. Germline CDR1 and CDR2: MNHEY and SVGAGI. The germline V and J ends were trimmed by 7 bases and 0 bases, with 12 bases remaining between them. The CDR3 runs to 14 residues.

The V and J genes are TRBV6-5 and TRBJ2-2, with 9 bases that match TRBD1. From germline, CDR1 is MNHEY and CDR2 SVGAGI. This CDR3 is built from 15 residues. V trimming: 4 bases; J trimming: 3 bases; junction bases outside the gene matches: 3. The CDR3 region has the DNA TGTGCCAGCAGTTCGGACAGGGGTTACACCGGGGAGCTGTTTTTT. This codes for CASSSDRGYTGELFF.